Each of the 4 T cell receptor beta chains below was sequenced from the same sample in a study of blood T cell repertoires in COVID-19. Measured with immunoSEQ multiplex PCR; TCRdb has only the in-frame clones, and not every one. Counted here are tens of thousands of clones, approximately 79% occurring once; the ten biggest clones make up 5% to 5.5%. Material: peripheral blood. Every receptor here comes from a woman of 80 years or more with active or convalescent COVID-19.

The J gene is TRBJ2-1, the V gene TRBV6-2 or TRBV6-3; TRBD2 matches at 8 bases. This CDR3 is built from 15 residues. V shed 5 bases, J shed 5 bases, and the junction held 8 bases outside the gene matches. In germline, CDR1 is MNHEY, CDR2 SVGEGT. CDR3 sequence: CASSQAGVVNNEQFF. CDR3 sequence (DNA): TGTGCCAGCAGTCAAGCGGGAGTAGTAAACAATGAGCAGTTCTTC.

The rearrangement uses TRBV19 and TRBJ1-4; D may be TRBD1 (5 bases). Germline-derived CDR1 and CDR2 are LNHDA and SQIVND (reference sequence). V was clipped by 6 bases and J by 8 bases, with 13 bases between them. This CDR3 comprises 13 residues. CDR3 bases: TGTGCCAGTAGAGGCAGGGTGGACGAAAAACTGTTTTTT. It encodes CASRGRVDEKLFF.

The J gene is TRBJ1-3, the V gene TRBV29-1, with 7 positions matching TRBD1. The ends lost 8 bases at V and 5 bases at J; junction bases unmatched: 6. The CDR3 is 12 residues long. Germline values: CDR1 SQVTM, CDR2 ANQGSEA. DNA for the CDR3: TGCAGCTCAACAGGGGATAGAAACACCATATATTTT. Translated, it gives CSSTGDRNTIYF.

The V and J genes are TRBV28 and TRBJ2-2; 12 nucleotides agree with TRBD2. Germline-derived CDR1 and CDR2 are MDHEN and SYDVKM. V shed 5 bases and J 4 bases; nucleotides not matched to a gene: 17. This CDR3 region has 20 residues. CDR3 in DNA: TGTGCCAGCAGTCCTCGACTAGCGGGAGAAGGTTTATTGGCCACCGGGGAGCTGTTTTTT. As protein: CASSPRLAGEGLLATGELFF.